This entry describes one T cell receptor beta chain. The antigen is not known. The entirety of the isolated RNA underwent reverse transcription, so expressed TCRB transcripts were sequenced. TCRdb keeps only in-frame clones here, not all; method: immunoSEQ multiplex PCR. The sample includes about 160,000 clones, less than 10% seen only once; the top ten take 0.5%. These data are taken from a study of beta chain features in type 1 diabetes. Study summary: Sorted cells from all samples, numbering over 85,000,000, were examined.

Study outcomes and limitations: TCRB CDR3s were moderately but significantly shorter in Type 1 diabetes patients in all four CD4+ subsets. The study left unresolved whether HLA type influences TCRB rearrangement.

J gave up 8 bases and V 5 bases, and 6 bases lay outside the gene matches. CDR3 length: 13 residues. Germline assignment: CDR1 LNHNV and CDR2 YYDKDF (reference sequence). Sorting based on CD45RO/CCR7/CD25/CD127/CD95/CD27 separated CD4+ naive, central memory, regulatory and stem cell-like memory cells. Populations obtained by sorting all exceeded 98% purity. The gene calls are TRBV15 and TRBJ1-1, with 9 bases identical to TRBD1. Sequencing was performed on central memory CD4+ T cells from blood. The clonotype was recovered from a man aged 18 to 30 with type 1 diabetes. Here the CDR3 DNA reads TGTGCCACCAGCCGCAGGGGACAGGGCGAAGCTTTCTTT. Its protein product is CATSRRGQGEAFF.